This T cell receptor (beta chain) came from a study of blood T cells in healthy people across ages. The authors ran a second PCR of about 7 to 12 cycles using a sample-barcoded 5' primer and a J-beta primer mix. TCRdb reprocessed the 5' RACE reads with MiXCR, giving one entry per CDR3 protein. The sample consists of about 780,000 distinct CDR3 sequences, 20% to 30% of them appearing once. The table lists this clonotype with a few counts. CDR3 length: 14 amino acids. In germline, CDR1 is SEHNR, CDR2 FQNEAQ (reference sequence). The V end lost 0 bases, the J end lost 3 bases, and 5 bases lay between the germline ends. Total RNA extraction produced at least 5 micrograms (per sample) for the study. These records were also assigned to another study, of T cells of mothers and their children. That publication notes: Healthy Caucasian mothers, a few in number, and their six children were the donors. Related mother-child pairs shared slightly more overlap than unrelated pairs, but the difference was non-significant.

The clonotype was recovered from a boy aged 10-17 years in good health. This rearrangement joins TRBV7-9 to TRBJ2-2, with D possibly matching TRBD1 (5 bases). The sequenced material came from blood. The CDR3, as DNA: TGTGCCAGCAGCTTAGCAGGGGACACCGGGGAGCTGTTTTTT. Its translation: CASSLAGDTGELFF.